Listed here are 18 T cell receptor beta chains from one sample, sequenced in a study of control samples from healthy donors and cancer patients. Profiling relied on immunoSEQ multiplex PCR, and the TCRdb table lists in-frame clones only, not all of them. Of approximately 110,000 clones in the sample, approximately 90% were seen once. Sequencing was performed on blood. Source of these receptors: a human donor in good health. The donor label of this sample is uncertain.

The chain couples TRBV6-5 to TRBJ2-3; D uncertain. The germline gives CDR1 MNHEY, CDR2 SVGAGI. V dropped 5 bases and J dropped 2 bases, with 14 bases sitting between them. This CDR3 has 15 amino acids. The CDR3 here is CASSPRTRYTDTQYF. The CDR3 nucleotides are TGTGCCAGCAGTCCGAGGACGCGGTACACAGATACGCAGTATTTT.

The chain recombines TRBV7-8 with TRBJ1-2, with unresolved D. The germline V gene encodes CDR1 SGHVS and CDR2 FQNEAQ. This CDR3 is built from 15 residues. V was shortened by 5 bases and J by 0 bases, with 13 bases between the two germline ends. Here the CDR3 DNA reads TGTGCCAGCAGCCATTTACCTGTAACTAACTATGGCTACACCTTC. Protein sequence: CASSHLPVTNYGYTF. The entire variable domain, with the rest obtained from reference TRBV7-8 and TRBJ1-2, is as follows: GAGVSQSPRYKVAKRGQDVALRCDPISGHVSLFWYQQALGQGPEFLTYFQNEAQLDKSGLPSDRFFAERPEGSVSTLKIQRTQQEDSAVYLCASSHLPVTNYGYTFGSGTRLTVV.

The chain is built from TRBV23-1 and TRBJ2-7; no definite D call. TRBV23-1 is an ORF; its function is uncertain. The CDR3 extends over 16 amino acids. The V end was cut by 4 bases, the J end by 0 bases, with 16 bases between. The CDR3 coding sequence is TGCGCCAGCAGTCTCGTACGTCTTGGGCGCTCCTACGAGCAGTACTTC. Its protein is CASSLVRLGRSYEQYF.

The rearrangement uses TRBV28 and TRBJ2-7; unclear D gene. V was pared by 7 bases and J by 7 bases, with 23 bases between. There are 15 residues in the CDR3. CDR1 and CDR2 from the germline V gene are MDHEN and SYDVKM. The CDR3 DNA sequence: TGTGCCAGCACCAACAGCCTCTCCTTTTCTAAGGAGCAGTACTTC. Residues: CASTNSLSFSKEQYF.

The chain carries TRBV29-1 and TRBJ1-5, with D perhaps matching TRBD1 (6 bases). The germline V gene encodes CDR1 SQVTM and CDR2 ANQGSEA. The CDR3 is made up of 13 amino acids. Trimming took off 7 bases at V and 6 bases at J, with 16 bases between the two ends. CDR3: CSARIDRSQPQHF. In DNA, the CDR3 is TGCAGCGCACGGATCGACAGGTCTCAGCCCCAGCATTTT.

This clone was detected once. The chain uses TRBV6-5 and TRBJ1-3; D is undetermined. The V and J ends lost 7 bases and 0 bases respectively, with 7 bases between them. Germline-derived CDR1 and CDR2 are MNHEY and SVGAGI. The CDR3 totals 13 residues. The CDR3 DNA follows: TGTGCCAGCACCTCAGGCTCTGGAAACACCATATATTTT. It translates to CASTSGSGNTIYF.

This rearrangement joins TRBV11-3 to TRBJ2-3; the match to TRBD2 covers 7 bases. V dropped 6 bases and J dropped 5; count of bases not matched to a gene: 2. The CDR3 runs to 12 residues. Germline lookup yields CDR1 SGHNT and CDR2 YENEEA. The CDR3 coding sequence is TGTGCCAGCAGGGGGGGGGAAGATACGCAGTATTTT. Translated: CASRGGEDTQYF.

The rearrangement links TRBV2 to TRBJ1-3; the D gene is possibly TRBD1 (6 bases). The CDR3 spans 17 residues. Per germline, CDR1 SNHLY and CDR2 FYNNEI. V was trimmed by 6 bases and J by 0 bases, leaving 18 bases between them. The CDR3 DNA reads TGTGCCAGCAGCGCACAGGGACACTTGAGCTCTGGAAACACCATATATTTT. This encodes CASSAQGHLSSGNTIYF.

This chain connects TRBV5-6 to TRBJ1-2; D is uncertain. The CDR3 length is 15 residues. Looked up from germline, CDR1 is SGHDT and CDR2 is YYEEEE. Between the trimmed V and J ends, which lost 2 bases and 4 bases, there was a span of 15 bases. The CDR3: CASSFIGITFYGYTF. Here the CDR3 DNA reads TGTGCCAGCAGCTTCATAGGGATAACCTTCTATGGCTACACCTTC. Full variable domain (remainder filled in from reference TRBV5-6 and TRBJ1-2): DAGVTQSPTHLIKTRGQQVTLRCSPKSGHDTVSWYQQALGQGPQFIFQYYEEEERQRGNFPDRFSGHQFPNYSSELNVNALLLGDSALYLCASSFIGITFYGYTFGSGTRLTVV.

This chain joins TRBV10-3 and TRBJ1-2; 9 bases are a match to TRBD1. The ends lost 7 bases at V and 7 bases at J; junction bases unmatched: 16. Germline CDR1 is ENHRY and CDR2 is SYGVKD. This CDR3 is built from 16 residues. The CDR3 is CAINEGQGLGKSGYTF. Here the CDR3 DNA reads TGTGCCATCAACGAGGGACAGGGTTTGGGCAAATCTGGCTACACCTTC.

The chain uses TRBV28 and TRBJ1-3, with a weak D call TRBD1 (6 bases). Germline CDR1 reads MDHEN; CDR2 reads SYDVKM. This CDR3 is built from 15 residues. The ends were cut back, 5 bases at V and 4 bases at J, with 15 bases in the middle. CDR3 nucleotide sequence: TGTGCCAGCAGTCCGGGGGGCGGGCCCGGAAACACCATATATTTT. It is translated as CASSPGGGPGNTIYF.

The rearrangement links TRBV27 to TRBJ2-7; D gene unclear. The V gene's germline CDR1 is MNHEY and CDR2 SMNVEV (reference sequence). V was pared by 0 bases and J by 2 bases, with 8 bases between. This CDR3 has 14 residues. DNA of the CDR3: TGTGCCAGCAGTTTATCTCTAGGGACCTACGAGCAGTACTTC. Protein sequence: CASSLSLGTYEQYF.

This clone was seen a handful of times. The chain recombines TRBV7-2 with TRBJ1-6; D gene unclear. This CDR3 is built from 14 residues. The V gene lost 3 bases and the J gene lost 10 bases, with 13 bases spanning the gap. Germline-derived CDR1 and CDR2 are SGHTA and FQGNSA. The CDR3 DNA sequence: TGTGCCAGCAGCTTTCGGATCGACGGGTCACCCCTCCACTTT. The encoded protein is CASSFRIDGSPLHF.

This chain connects TRBV24-1 to TRBJ1-5; 9 bases are a match to TRBD1. V lost 3 bases to trimming and J lost 5 bases; unmatched junction nucleotides: 7. The CDR3 consists of 16 residues. Per germline, CDR1 KGHDR and CDR2 SFDVKD. CDR3 DNA: TGTGCCACCAGTGATGCGACAGGGGGTTCCGATCAGCCCCAGCATTTT. Protein: CATSDATGGSDQPQHF.

The sample holds a few counts of this clone. V usage is TRBV6-5 and J usage is TRBJ2-2; D gene unclear. The length of the CDR3 is 16 residues. CDR1 is MNHEY, CDR2 SVGAGI, per germline. Trimming shortened V by 3 bases and J by 3 bases, and 14 bases separated the two germline ends. The CDR3 sequence is CASSYLADSHTGELFF. CDR3 bases: TGTGCCAGCAGTTATTTGGCAGACTCACACACCGGGGAGCTGTTTTTT.

The V and J genes are TRBV19 and TRBJ1-1; D uncertain. CDR3 length: 14 residues. Germline CDR1 is LNHDA and CDR2 is SQIVND (reference sequence). V lost 3 bases and J lost 1, with 9 bases in between. DNA for the CDR3: TGTGCCAGTAGTATGGGCCTCCAGAACACTGAAGCTTTCTTT. Protein: CASSMGLQNTEAFF.

This clone was seen at least ten times. V gene TRBV29-1 combines with J gene TRBJ2-3; 11 bases align to TRBD2. There are 12 residues in the CDR3. Germline loops: CDR1 SQVTM, CDR2 ANQGSEA. Losses at the gene ends were 6 bases for V and 6 bases for J; bases not matched to a gene: 2. The chain's CDR3 is CSVGTSGDTQYF. The DNA for the CDR3 is TGCAGCGTCGGGACTAGCGGCGATACGCAGTATTTT.

This chain links TRBV10-1 with TRBJ2-1; D ambiguous. Looked up from germline, CDR1 is WNHNN and CDR2 is SYGVQD (reference sequence). There are 16 residues in the CDR3. Trimming cost V 1 base and J 5 bases, with 15 bases left between them. The CDR3 sequence is CASSEFRDSPHNEQFF. The DNA for the CDR3 is TGCGCCAGCAGTGAGTTCAGAGATTCCCCTCACAATGAGCAGTTCTTC.